The 31 T cell receptor beta chains below come from one sample, sequenced in a study of T-cell memory formation after mild COVID-19. TCRdb used MiXCR to reprocess the 5' RACE reads, holding one entry per CDR3 protein. The profile shows under 600,000 distinct CDR3 sequences, 20% to 25% of them singletons. Material: PBMCs or a T cell subset sorted from them (not recorded which). These receptors were obtained from an adult woman who had mild COVID-19 (a few samples of this study predate the infection). Cell type and time point are not known.

The chain uses TRBV20-1 and TRBJ2-3, with a tentative D call TRBD2 (5 bases). Germline CDR1 reads DFQATT; CDR2 reads SNEGSKA (reference sequence). This CDR3 spans 14 amino acids. V shed 4 bases and J shed 3 bases, with 14 bases lying between them. CDR3 sequence: CSATLALRTDTQYF. For the CDR3, the DNA is TGCAGTGCTACCCTAGCTTTGAGGACAGATACGCAGTATTTT.

This clonotype was counted between two and nine times. This sequence joins TRBV12-3 or TRBV12-4 and TRBJ1-1; D is undetermined. The CDR3 sequence is 15 residues long. The ends were cut back, 3 bases at V and 4 bases at J, with 15 bases in the middle. CDR3 in amino acids: CASSFGTTAATEAFF. The CDR3 nucleotides read TGTGCCAGCAGTTTCGGAACTACAGCGGCCACTGAAGCTTTCTTT.

The rearrangement links TRBV12-3 or TRBV12-4 to TRBJ2-1; 7 bases line up with TRBD1. This CDR3 has 16 amino acids. V lost 4 bases, J lost 0 bases, and 6 bases stayed unmatched. The CDR3: CASSSPDRSSYNEQFF. Here the CDR3 DNA reads TGTGCCAGCAGTTCCCCGGACAGGAGCTCCTACAATGAGCAGTTCTTC.

This clonotype was counted only a few times. The chain is built from TRBV7-9 and TRBJ1-2, with no clear D. This CDR3 is built from 15 residues. The germline V and J ends were trimmed by 1 base and 1 base, with 10 bases remaining between them. Germline V gives CDR1 SEHNR, CDR2 FQNEAQ (reference sequence). CDR3: CASSLGGGHNYGYTF. The CDR3 nucleotides read TGTGCCAGCAGCTTAGGTGGAGGTCATAACTATGGCTACACCTTC.

This clonotype was seen only a few times. V gene TRBV2 combines with J gene TRBJ2-7; 8 bases are a match to TRBD1. The germline CDR1 and CDR2 sequences are SNHLY and FYNNEI. Unmatched junction bases numbered 5, after V lost 0 bases and J lost 1 base. This CDR3 has 16 residues. The CDR3, as DNA: TGTGCCAGCAGTGAAGCGAGTGGGACAGGATCCTACGAGCAGTACTTC. Translating it yields CASSEASGTGSYEQYF.

This clonotype was picked up a small number of times. This CDR3 is CASSTPGARETQYF. CDR3 nucleotide sequence: TGTGCCAGCAGTACCCCAGGAGCGAGGGAGACCCAGTACTTC. The V gene is TRBV12-3 or TRBV12-4, the J gene TRBJ2-5; D remains ambiguous. The CDR3 has 14 amino acids. V gave up 5 bases and J gave up 5 bases, with 15 bases separating them.

This clonotype was picked up a small number of times. The gene calls are TRBV10-2 and TRBJ2-5; no reliable D call. Germline-derived CDR1 and CDR2 are WSHSY and SAAADI. Trimming removed 5 bases at V and 2 bases at J, with 9 bases between. The CDR3 has 13 residues. The CDR3 DNA reads as TGCGCCAGCAGTCGGTCCAGACAAGAGACCCAGTACTTC. It translates to CASSRSRQETQYF.

The chain links TRBV29-1 to TRBJ2-1; 7 bases are shared with TRBD2. The V segment lost 8 bases and the J segment 2 bases; nucleotides outside the gene matches: 6. CDR1 and CDR2 from the germline V gene are SQVTM and ANQGSEA. The CDR3 is made up of 13 amino acids. Here the CDR3 reads CSHRLATYNEQFF. The CDR3 DNA follows: TGCAGCCATAGACTAGCTACCTACAATGAGCAGTTCTTC.

This clonotype has more than one count but fewer than ten. This chain links TRBV12-3 or TRBV12-4 with TRBJ2-5; 7 positions agree with TRBD2. The CDR3 spans 15 residues. V gave up 5 bases and J gave up 6 bases; unmatched junction bases: 12. CDR3 coding DNA: TGTGCCAGCAGTCAATCGGACTCCGGGGGGAAGACCCAGTACTTC. Its protein product is CASSQSDSGGKTQYF.

In its sample, this clonotype was seen a few times. An end of the junction differs from the germline gene, which may be a read error. The rearrangement joins TRBV6-1 to TRBJ1-1; no firm D call. The CDR3 runs to 12 residues. The germline V gene encodes CDR1 MNHNS and CDR2 SASEGT. The CDR3 coding sequence is TGTGCCAGCTCTTCAGTACGGGCGTACCCCAATTTT. Translation: CASSSVRAYPNF.

The chain recombines TRBV18 with TRBJ2-2; D is undetermined. Germline V CDR1 and CDR2: KGHSH, LQKENI. V gave up 4 bases and J gave up 6 bases, with 12 bases separating them. The CDR3 has 14 residues. The CDR3 spells CASSLQAAPGELFF. CDR3 in DNA: TGTGCCAGCTCACTGCAGGCAGCCCCCGGGGAGCTGTTTTTT.

This clonotype has only one observation. The V call is TRBV30, the J call TRBJ1-3, with unresolved D. Germline V CDR1 and CDR2: GTSNPN, SVGIG (reference sequence). This CDR3 has 16 amino acids. Trimming left V 1 base short and J 0 bases short, with 13 bases between. Here the CDR3 DNA reads TGTGCCTGGAGTGGAACGCGCCTGAGCTCTGGAAACACCATATATTTT. This sequence encodes CAWSGTRLSSGNTIYF.

The V and J genes are TRBV7-9 and TRBJ2-1; TRBD1 matches at 9 bases. This CDR3 contains 15 residues. In germline, CDR1 is SEHNR, CDR2 FQNEAQ (reference sequence). The J segment lost 5 bases and the V segment lost 4 bases, leaving 6 bases of the junction unmatched. This CDR3 is CASSSGTGLNNEQFF. The DNA for the CDR3 is TGTGCCAGCAGCTCGGGGACAGGGCTCAACAATGAGCAGTTCTTC. Based on the CDR3 plus reference TRBV7-9 and TRBJ2-1, the full variable domain is DTGVSQNPRHKITKRGQNVTFRCDPISEHNRLYWYRQTLGQGPEFLTYFQNEAQLEKSRLLSDRFSAERPKGSFSTLEIQRTEQGDSAMYLCASSSGTGLNNEQFFGPGTRLTVL.

The J gene is TRBJ1-1, the V gene TRBV7-9; D remains ambiguous. CDR1 is SEHNR and CDR2 is FQNEAQ in the germline V gene (reference sequence). V was pared by 5 bases and J by 1 base, with 17 bases between. CDR3 length: 16 amino acids. In nucleotides, the CDR3 is TGTGCCAGCAGCCCCGCAAACCAGGATTGGAACACTGAAGCTTTCTTT. This encodes CASSPANQDWNTEAFF.

The chain joins TRBV12-3 or TRBV12-4 to TRBJ1-4; a weak D match, TRBD1 (5 bases). V lost 5 bases, J lost 7 bases, and 17 bases lay in between. The CDR3 is 15 residues long. The CDR3 DNA reads as TGTGCCAGCAGTGGGGGGGAACAAGCTGTTGAAAAACTGTTTTTT. It translates to CASSGGEQAVEKLFF.

About this clonotype itself: One end of the junction fails to match germline, which may point to a read error. This chain uses TRBV20-1 with TRBJ2-7, with a weak D call TRBD1 (5 bases). CDR3 length equals 14 residues. Germline V gene data show CDR1 as DFQATT and CDR2 as SNEGSKA (reference sequence). This chain's CDR3 is CSARNLARTTITTF. The CDR3 bases are TGCAGTGCTAGAAACTTAGCCCGGACAACCATCACTACATTC.

The chain joins TRBV9 to TRBJ2-2; 7 nucleotides line up with TRBD1. This CDR3 is built from 15 residues. The V gene end was trimmed by 2 bases and the J gene end by 4 bases; junction bases not matched to a gene: 5. Germline V gives CDR1 SGDLS, CDR2 YYNGEE. CDR3 sequence reads: CASSVRTGLTGELFF. The CDR3 DNA follows: TGTGCCAGCAGCGTTCGGACAGGACTCACCGGGGAGCTGTTTTTT. The variable domain in full, completed from reference TRBV9 and TRBJ2-2, reads DSGVTQTPKHLITATGQRVTLRCSPRSGDLSVYWYQQSLDQGLQFLIQYYNGEERAKGNILERFSAQQFPDLHSELNLSSLELGDSALYFCASSVRTGLTGELFFGEGSRLTVL.

This clonotype was seen more than once but under ten times. The chain has TRBV21-1 and TRBJ1-4; the D call in the table, TRBD1, was not verified against the DNA. TRBV21-1 is a pseudogene locus. CDR3 length: 20 residues. Here the CDR3 DNA reads TGTGCCAGCAGCTCGTCCCTATTCGGTCCTTATTCGGCAACTAATGAAAAACTGTTTTTT. It translates to CASSSSLFGPYSATNEKLFF.

This clonotype appeared many times. The V call is TRBV5-6, the J call TRBJ2-1, with 14 bases lining up with TRBD2. Germline-derived CDR1 and CDR2 are SGHDT and YYEEEE. V shed 0 bases, J shed 7 bases, and the junction held 9 bases outside the gene matches. The CDR3 runs to 18 residues. The CDR3 sequence: CASSLEGLAGVWENEQFF. CDR3 coding DNA: TGTGCCAGCAGCTTGGAGGGACTAGCGGGAGTCTGGGAGAATGAGCAGTTCTTC.

This clonotype was counted a few times. V gene TRBV3-1 combines with J gene TRBJ1-3, with a possible D match to TRBD1 (5 bases). V was cut by 3 bases and J by 4 bases, with 10 bases left in between. The CDR3 covers 14 residues. The germline CDR1 and CDR2 sequences are LGHDT and YNNKEL (reference sequence). CDR3 amino acids: CASSQFGGGNTIYF. In DNA form, the CDR3 reads TGTGCCAGCAGCCAGTTCGGGGGGGGAAACACCATATATTTT.

V is TRBV4-2 and J is TRBJ2-5; D possibly uses TRBD1 or TRBD2 (6 bases each). Germline CDR1 is LGHNA and CDR2 is YNFKEQ. This CDR3 comprises 16 residues. Trimming stripped 1 base from V and 1 base from J, with 13 bases between. CDR3 DNA sequence: TGTGCCAGCAGCCAAGCCGGGCCGGGGGCCCAAGAGACCCAGTACTTC. It encodes CASSQAGPGAQETQYF.

The V call is TRBV24-1, the J call TRBJ1-1, with 7 bases lining up with TRBD1. The germline gives CDR1 KGHDR, CDR2 SFDVKD. V lost 4 bases to trimming and J lost 1 base; unmatched junction nucleotides: 2. This CDR3 has 14 amino acids. The CDR3 nucleotides are TGTGCCACCAGTGACCGGACAGGGAACACTGAAGCTTTCTTT. It translates to CATSDRTGNTEAFF.

This clonotype came up a few times. This chain connects TRBV7-9 to TRBJ1-5; D perhaps matches TRBD1 (6 bases). The V end lost 1 base, the J end lost 4 bases, and 20 bases lay between the germline ends. The germline V gene encodes CDR1 SEHNR and CDR2 FQNEAQ (reference sequence). CDR3 length equals 18 residues. The CDR3 DNA reads TGTGCCAGCAGCTTAGTCGTTTCGGGGGCAGTACCTAATCAGCCCCAGCATTTT. This gives the protein CASSLVVSGAVPNQPQHF. The full variable domain, rest sourced from reference TRBV7-9 and TRBJ1-5, is DTGVSQNPRHKITKRGQNVTFRCDPISEHNRLYWYRQTLGQGPEFLTYFQNEAQLEKSRLLSDRFSAERPKGSFSTLEIQRTEQGDSAMYLCASSLVVSGAVPNQPQHFGDGTRLSIL.

This chain uses TRBV18 with TRBJ2-1; no clear D gene. Germline V gene sequence: CDR1 KGHSH, CDR2 LQKENI. The CDR3 spans 14 residues. V was clipped by 6 bases and J by 5 bases, with 14 bases between them. The CDR3 sequence is CASSPLGGHNEQFF. For the CDR3, the DNA is TGTGCCAGCTCCCCTCTCGGCGGTCACAATGAGCAGTTCTTC.

In its sample, this clonotype was seen once. The chain uses TRBV11-2 and TRBJ1-4; TRBD1 is a possible D gene (5 bases). The CDR3 consists of 15 residues. V shed 1 base and J shed 4 bases, with 10 bases lying between them. Germline CDR1 reads SGHAT; CDR2 reads FQNNGV. As DNA, the CDR3 is TGTGCCAGCAGCTTAGCGGGACTGAGTAATGAAAAACTGTTTTTT. Residues: CASSLAGLSNEKLFF. Drawing the rest from reference TRBV11-2 and TRBJ1-4, the complete variable domain is EAGVAQSPRYKIIEKRQSVAFWCNPISGHATLYWYQQILGQGPKLLIQFQNNGVVDDSQLPKDRFSAERLKGVDSTLKIQPAKLEDSAVYLCASSLAGLSNEKLFFGSGTQLSVL.

The rearrangement joins TRBV29-1 to TRBJ1-5, with 7 nucleotides matching TRBD1. The V and J ends lost 3 bases and 6 bases, in that order; junction bases with no gene match: 5. Germline CDR1 is SQVTM and CDR2 is ANQGSEA. The CDR3 sequence is 13 residues long. The CDR3 nucleotides are TGCAGCGTTGAGAGCCAGGGGGGTCAGCCCCAGCATTTT. Its translation: CSVESQGGQPQHF.

This clonotype was recorded a few times. The chain couples TRBV5-5 to TRBJ2-5, with D maybe TRBD1 (6 bases). This CDR3 region has 14 residues. CDR1 is SGHKS and CDR2 is YYEKEE in the germline V gene (reference sequence). V shed 4 bases and J shed 1 base, with 11 bases lying between them. The DNA of the CDR3 is TGTGCCAGCAGCACCCAGGACAGCCAAGAGACCCAGTACTTC. Translated, it gives CASSTQDSQETQYF. The full variable domain, completed using reference TRBV5-5 and TRBJ2-5, is DAGVTQSPTHLIKTRGQQVTLRCSPISGHKSVSWYQQVLGQGPQFIFQYYEKEERGRGNFPDRFSARQFPNYSSELNVNALLLGDSALYLCASSTQDSQETQYFGPGTRLLVL.

This clonotype was found a few times. The rearrangement joins TRBV29-1 to TRBJ2-3; no reliable D call. Germline V gene data show CDR1 as SQVTM and CDR2 as ANQGSEA. The CDR3 covers 13 residues. V shed 2 bases and J shed 2 bases, with 8 bases lying between them. CDR3 region: CSVEFWVTDTQYF. CDR3 nucleotide sequence: TGCAGCGTTGAATTCTGGGTCACAGATACGCAGTATTTT.

The chain combines TRBV7-3 with TRBJ1-1, with 7 bases identical to TRBD1. Germline V lookup: CDR1 SGHTA, CDR2 FQGTGA. The trim removed 5 bases at V and 2 bases at J, leaving 8 bases unmatched. This CDR3 is 15 amino acids long. The CDR3 protein is CASSPIGGSNTEAFF. The CDR3, as DNA: TGTGCCAGCAGCCCAATAGGGGGCTCAAACACTGAAGCTTTCTTT.

V gene TRBV6-2 or TRBV6-3 combines with J gene TRBJ2-5; TRBD2 is a possible D gene (5 bases). This CDR3 has 16 amino acids. Germline V CDR1 and CDR2: MNHEY, SVGEGT. With 7 bases removed from V and 5 bases from J, the gap between germline ends came to 23 bases. CDR3 nucleotides: TGTGCCAGCATCAACCCCCGAGGACTCCAAGCGGAGACCCAGTACTTC. It yields the protein CASINPRGLQAETQYF.

The gene calls are TRBV25-1 and TRBJ2-7, with 9 bases matching TRBD1. This CDR3 region has 15 residues. The V and J ends lost 5 bases and 4 bases, in that order; junction bases with no gene match: 9. In germline, CDR1 is MGHDK, CDR2 SYGVNS. This chain's CDR3 is CASSWTGVRGYEQYF. The CDR3 bases are TGTGCCAGCAGTTGGACAGGGGTCCGGGGTTACGAGCAGTACTTC.